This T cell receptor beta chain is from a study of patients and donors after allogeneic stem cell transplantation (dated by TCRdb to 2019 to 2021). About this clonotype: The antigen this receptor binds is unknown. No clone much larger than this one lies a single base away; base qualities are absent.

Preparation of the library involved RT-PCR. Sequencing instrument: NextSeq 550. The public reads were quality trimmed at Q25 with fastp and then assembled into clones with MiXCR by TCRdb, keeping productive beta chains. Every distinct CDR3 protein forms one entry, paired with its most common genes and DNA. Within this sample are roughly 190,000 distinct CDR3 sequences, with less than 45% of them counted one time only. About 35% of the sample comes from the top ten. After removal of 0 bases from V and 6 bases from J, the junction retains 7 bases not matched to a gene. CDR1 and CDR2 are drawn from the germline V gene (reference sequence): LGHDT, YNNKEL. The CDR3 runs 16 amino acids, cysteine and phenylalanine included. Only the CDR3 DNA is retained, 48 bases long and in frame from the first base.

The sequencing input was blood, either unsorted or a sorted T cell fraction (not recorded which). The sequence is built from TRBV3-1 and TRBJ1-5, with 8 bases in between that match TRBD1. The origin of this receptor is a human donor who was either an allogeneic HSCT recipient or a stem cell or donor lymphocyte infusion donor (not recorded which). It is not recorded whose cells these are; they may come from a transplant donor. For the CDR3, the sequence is CASSQDQGQGAQPQHF. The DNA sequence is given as TGTGCCAGCAGCCAAGATCAGGGGCAGGGGGCTCAGCCCCAGCATTTT.